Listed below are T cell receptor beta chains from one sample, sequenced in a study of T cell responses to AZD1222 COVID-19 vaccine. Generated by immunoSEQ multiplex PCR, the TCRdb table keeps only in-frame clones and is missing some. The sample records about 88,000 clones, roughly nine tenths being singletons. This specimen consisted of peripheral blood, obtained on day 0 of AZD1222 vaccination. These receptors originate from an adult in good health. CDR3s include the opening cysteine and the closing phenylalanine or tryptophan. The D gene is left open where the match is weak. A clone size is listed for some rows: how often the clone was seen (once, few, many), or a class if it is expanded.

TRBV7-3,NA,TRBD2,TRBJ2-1,TGTGCCAGCAGCCCTACTAGCGGGGGGGCCTACAATGAGCAGTTCTTC,CASSPTSGGAYNEQFF
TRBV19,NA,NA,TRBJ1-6,TGTGCCAGTAGTACCGGGTTGGGAAATTCACCCCTCCACTTT,CASSTGLGNSPLHF
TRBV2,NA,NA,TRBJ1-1,TGTGCCAGCAGGGGCGCCATCGGACGGCCGCTGAACACTGAAGCTTTCTTT,CASRGAIGRPLNTEAFF
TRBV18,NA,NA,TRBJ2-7,TGTGCCAGCTCACTAACATATGGACGGTTCTACGAGCAGTACTTC,CASSLTYGRFYEQYF
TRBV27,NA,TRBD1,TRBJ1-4,TGTGCCAGCAAATGGACAGGGGGCTCTGAAAAACTGTTTTTT,CASKWTGGSEKLFF
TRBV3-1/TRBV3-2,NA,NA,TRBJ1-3,TGTGCCAGCAGCCAAGATCCCCTTCTCACCATATATTTT,CASSQDPLLTIYF
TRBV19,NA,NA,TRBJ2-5,TGTGCCAGTAGAAAAAATAATCAAGAGACCCAGTACTTC,CASRKNNQETQYF
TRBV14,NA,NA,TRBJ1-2,TGTGCCAGCAGCCAAGTTGCTAACTATGGCTACACCTTC,CASSQVANYGYTF
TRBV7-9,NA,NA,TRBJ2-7,TGTGCCAGCAGCCCGGGACCAGTCTACGAGCAGTACTTC,CASSPGPVYEQYF
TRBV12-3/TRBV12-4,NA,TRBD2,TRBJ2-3,TGTGCCAGCACTCCCGGGGGGACTAGTCGCTATTTT,CASTPGGTSRYF
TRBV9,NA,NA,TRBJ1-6,TGTGCCAGCAGCGTAGAGGGGAAGTCGGGGTCACCCCTCCACTTT,CASSVEGKSGSPLHF
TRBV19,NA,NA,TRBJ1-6,TGTGCCAGTAGTATGTGGGCTTCTGATTCACCCCTCCACTTT,CASSMWASDSPLHF
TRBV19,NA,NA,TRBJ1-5,TGTGCCAGTAACCCCTTGGGAGGTTGGAGCAATCAGCCCCAGCATTTT,CASNPLGGWSNQPQHF
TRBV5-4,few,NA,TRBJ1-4,TGTGCCAGCAGCTTGGACCAGGGTGGTGAAAAACTGTTTTTT,CASSLDQGGEKLFF
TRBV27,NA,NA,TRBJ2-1,TGTGCCAGCGCGCCAATCAGGGTACTCTCCTACAATGAGCAGTTCTTC,CASAPIRVLSYNEQFF
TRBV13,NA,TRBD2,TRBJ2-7,TGTGCCAGCAGCTATACTAGCGGGGGCTCCTACGAGCAGTACTTC,CASSYTSGGSYEQYF
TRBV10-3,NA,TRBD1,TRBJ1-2,TGTGCCATCAGTGCCTCTACCGGGACAGGGTCGTTTGGCTACACCTTC,CAISASTGTGSFGYTF
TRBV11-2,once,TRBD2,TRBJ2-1,TGTGCCAGTAGGCCTAGCGGGAGGCCCAGAGAGCAGTTCTTC,CASRPSGRPREQFF
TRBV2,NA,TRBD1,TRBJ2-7,TGTGCCAGCAGTGATGGGACAGCCCCCTACGAGCAGTACTTC,CASSDGTAPYEQYF
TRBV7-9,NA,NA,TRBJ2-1,TGTGCCAGCAGCTTACAGGGTTACAATGAGCAGTTCTTC,CASSLQGYNEQFF
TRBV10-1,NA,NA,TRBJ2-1,TGCGCCAGCAGTGAGTTTCTGGGGACGAAAACCTACAATGAGCAGTTCTTC,CASSEFLGTKTYNEQFF
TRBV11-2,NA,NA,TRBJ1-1,TGTGCCAGCAGCTTAGGCCCCACCAGGCTCCGAGCTTTCTTT,CASSLGPTRLRAFF
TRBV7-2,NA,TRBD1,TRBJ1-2,TGTGCCAGCAGCCGTCACTTCACAGGGGGCGATGGCTACACCTTC,CASSRHFTGGDGYTF
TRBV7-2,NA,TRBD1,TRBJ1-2,TGTGCCAGCAGTCAAGGGGGACAGACCCGAATGGGTTATGGCTACACCTTC,CASSQGGQTRMGYGYTF
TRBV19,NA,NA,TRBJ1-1,TGTGCCAGTATATGGGAGAACACTGAAGCTTTCTTT,CASIWENTEAFF
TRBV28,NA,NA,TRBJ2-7,TGTGCCAGCAGGACACTCTCCTACGAGCAGTACTTC,CASRTLSYEQYF
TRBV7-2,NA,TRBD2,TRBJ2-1,TGTGCCAGCAGCTTAAGAAGGGAGGGGAATGAGCAGTTCTTC,CASSLRREGNEQFF
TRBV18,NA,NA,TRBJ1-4,TGTGCCAGCTCCCGGGCCCAGGAGTTCTCACTTAATGAAAAACTGTTTTTT,CASSRAQEFSLNEKLFF
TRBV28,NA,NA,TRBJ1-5,TGTGCCAGCAGTTTCGGGATAAAGGGCAATCAGCCCCAGCATTTT,CASSFGIKGNQPQHF
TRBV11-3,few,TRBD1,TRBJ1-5,TGTGCCAGCAGCACCCGGGACAGCTTTAAGGGTGTTGAACATAATCAGCCCCAGCATTTT,CASSTRDSFKGVEHNQPQHF
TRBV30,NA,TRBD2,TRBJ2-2,TGTGCCTGCATGCCCGGGACTAGCACCGGGGAGCTGTTTTTT,CACMPGTSTGELFF
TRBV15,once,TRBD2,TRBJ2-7,TGTGCCACCAGTGGGCTAGCGGATTCCTACGAGCAGTACTTC,CATSGLADSYEQYF
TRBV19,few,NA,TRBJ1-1,TGTGCCAATCCCTCAACCCATCGGGGGACGGGCGAAGCTTTCTTT,CANPSTHRGTGEAFF
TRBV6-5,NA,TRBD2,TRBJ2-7,TGTGCCAGCAGCCGACTAGCGGGAGACTCCTACGAGCAGTACTTC,CASSRLAGDSYEQYF
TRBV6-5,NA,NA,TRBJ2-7,TGTGCCAGCAGTTACCCAACGACGGGCGAGCAGTACTTC,CASSYPTTGEQYF
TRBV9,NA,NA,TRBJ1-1,TGTGCCAGCAGCTTCGCCGGAGGGACTGAAGCTTTCTTT,CASSFAGGTEAFF
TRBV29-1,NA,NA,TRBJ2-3,TGCAGCGCCGCGATTTTCGGGTCCGCAGATACGCAGTATTTT,CSAAIFGSADTQYF
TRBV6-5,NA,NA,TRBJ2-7,TGTGCCAGCAGTTACCCCCTTTCGGGAGTGGGCGAGCAGTACTTC,CASSYPLSGVGEQYF
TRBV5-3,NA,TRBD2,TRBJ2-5,TGTGCCAGAAGCTTGATAAGAAGAGCGGGGGGGCGAAAGACCCAGTACTTC,CARSLIRRAGGRKTQYF
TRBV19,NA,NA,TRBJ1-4,TGTGCCAGTAGTGGGTTAGGCCAAAATGAAAAACTGTTTTTT,CASSGLGQNEKLFF
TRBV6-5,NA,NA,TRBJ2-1,TGTGCCAGCAGTCCAACCCGGCGCGATGAGCAGTTCTTC,CASSPTRRDEQFF
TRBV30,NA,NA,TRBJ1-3,TGTGCCTACGCTGGGGATTACTCTGGAAACACCATATATTTT,CAYAGDYSGNTIYF
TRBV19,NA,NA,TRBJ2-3,TGTGCCAGTAGTATCGGGGCAGGGTCTTACACAGATACGCAGTATTTT,CASSIGAGSYTDTQYF
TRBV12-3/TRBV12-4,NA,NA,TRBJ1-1,TGTGCCAGCAGTCAGGAGACGGAAGCTTTCTTT,CASSQETEAFF
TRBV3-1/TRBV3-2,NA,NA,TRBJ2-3,TGTGCCAGCAGCCTAGTCGGTACGCAGTATTTT,CASSLVGTQYF